Below, 28 T cell receptor beta chains from the same sample are listed, as sequenced in a study of response to subunit inactivated influenza vaccine. TCRdb redid the calling of the RT-PCR reads with MiXCR, one entry per CDR3 protein. The table includes some 520,000 distinct CDR3 sequences, more than 15% detected once. The sequences come from CD4+ T cells sorted from PBMCs, collected about 23 months after vaccination. These receptors originate from a man aged 50 to 75 who received an inactivated influenza vaccine.

The chain employs TRBV5-1 and TRBJ2-3; 10 bases are a match to TRBD2. Trimming at V came to 0 bases and at J to 6 bases, leaving 7 bases not matched to a gene. The CDR3 sequence is 16 residues long. CDR1 and CDR2 from the germline V gene are SGHRS and YFSETQ. This CDR3 is CASSLGSSGGSDTQYF. CDR3 in DNA: TGCGCCAGCAGCTTGGGATCTAGCGGGGGATCGGATACGCAGTATTTT.

The chain has TRBV7-9 and TRBJ2-1; D not certain. The CDR3 consists of 8 residues. CDR1 and CDR2 from the germline V gene are SEHNR and FQNEAQ (reference sequence). CDR3 nucleotide sequence: TGTGTGGACAATGAGCAGTTCTTC. This codes for CVDNEQFF. Together with reference TRBV7-9 and TRBJ2-1, the CDR3 gives the full variable domain: DTGVSQNPRHKITKRGQNVTFRCDPISEHNRLYWYRQTLGQGPEFLTYFQNEAQLEKSRLLSDRFSAERPKGSFSTLEIQRTEQGDSAMYLCVDNEQFFGPGTRLTVL.

There are a few counts of this clonotype. This CDR3 reads CSASLVPEAFF. The CDR3 bases are TGCAGTGCTAGCTTGGTCCCTGAAGCTTTCTTT. The rearrangement joins TRBV20-1 to TRBJ1-1, with no clear D. V lost 3 bases and J lost 6, with 8 bases in between. The CDR3 length is 11 residues. Germline CDR1 DFQATT, CDR2 SNEGSKA (reference sequence).

DNA for the CDR3: TGTGCCAGCAGACGAACCGGGGCGCGGACTGAAGCTTTCTTT. It yields the protein CASRRTGARTEAFF. The chain has TRBV12-3 or TRBV12-4 and TRBJ1-1; D possibly corresponds to TRBD1 (5 bases). There are 14 residues in the CDR3. The germline V and J ends were trimmed by 6 bases and 5 bases, with 16 bases remaining between them.

This clonotype came up a few times. CDR3 loop: CASSSLPGEGTDTQYF. The CDR3 DNA reads as TGTGCCAGCAGTTCCCTTCCCGGGGAGGGCACAGATACGCAGTATTTT. The chain joins TRBV12-3 or TRBV12-4 to TRBJ2-3; possibly TRBD2 for D (6 bases). The CDR3 has 16 amino acids. V gave up 4 bases and J gave up 1 base, with 15 bases separating them.

In nucleotides, the CDR3 is TGCGCCAGCAGACCGACACAGGGTCCTGGAAGGTCCTACGAGCAGTACTTC. The encoded protein is CASRPTQGPGRSYEQYF. The rearrangement uses TRBV5-1 and TRBJ2-7; weak D call: TRBD1 (6 bases). In germline, CDR1 is SGHRS, CDR2 YFSETQ. V was pared by 5 bases and J by 1 base, with 22 bases between. CDR3 length: 17 residues.

This clonotype was picked up a small number of times. CDR3 in DNA: TGTGCCAGCACCTCGACAGGGAAGAGTAGTTCACCCCTCCACTTT. As protein: CASTSTGKSSSPLHF. This chain links TRBV28 with TRBJ1-6, with 7 positions matching TRBD1. Germline assignment: CDR1 MDHEN and CDR2 SYDVKM. V gave up 7 bases and J gave up 9 bases; unmatched junction bases: 12. There are 15 residues in the CDR3. Looking up the rest from reference TRBV28 and TRBJ1-6 gives the full variable domain: DVKVTQSSRYLVKRTGEKVFLECVQDMDHENMFWYRQDPGLGLRLIYFSYDVKMKEKGDIPEGYSVSREKKERFSLILESASTNQTSMYLCASTSTGKSSSPLHFGNGTRLTVT.

CDR3 loop: CASSVALAENIQYF. CDR3 nucleotide sequence: TGTGCCAGCAGCGTAGCCCTCGCGGAAAACATTCAGTACTTC. The J gene is TRBJ2-4, the V gene TRBV9, with D hard to call. This CDR3 is built from 14 residues. Germline V lookup: CDR1 SGDLS, CDR2 YYNGEE. The V and J ends lost 0 bases and 5 bases respectively, with 9 bases between them.

This clonotype was seen at least ten times. J is TRBJ2-3 and V is TRBV6-2 or TRBV6-3; D call uncertain. The germline V and J ends were trimmed by 0 bases and 8 bases, with 6 bases remaining between them. Germline V gene sequence: CDR1 MNHEY, CDR2 SVGEGT. The CDR3 covers 12 residues. CDR3 region: CASSYSGSTQYF. CDR3 DNA sequence: TGTGCCAGCAGTTACTCCGGTAGTACGCAGTATTTT.

The V gene is TRBV20-1, the J gene TRBJ2-5, with D perhaps TRBD1 or TRBD2 (5 bases each). The CDR3 is 13 residues long. Germline CDR1 and CDR2: DFQATT and SNEGSKA (reference sequence). V dropped 3 bases and J dropped 5 bases, with 13 bases sitting between them. The CDR3 loop is CSASPGTGETQYF. The CDR3 region has the DNA TGCAGTGCTAGCCCAGGGACGGGTGAGACCCAGTACTTC.

The chain recombines TRBV20-1 with TRBJ2-5, with D perhaps matching TRBD1 or TRBD2 (5 bases each). The germline gives CDR1 DFQATT, CDR2 SNEGSKA (reference sequence). Trimming removed 3 bases at V and 5 bases at J, with 16 bases between. The CDR3 is made up of 14 amino acids. CDR3 in amino acids: CSARAFRGGETQYF. The CDR3 bases are TGCAGTGCTAGGGCCTTCCGGGGCGGCGAGACCCAGTACTTC.

This chain connects TRBV4-3 to TRBJ2-3; the match to TRBD2 covers 8 bases. The germline gives CDR1 LGHNA, CDR2 YSLEER. The ends lost 0 bases at V and 1 base at J; junction bases unmatched: 6. CDR3 length: 17 residues. CDR3 protein: CASSQDMPSGCTDTQYF. The CDR3 DNA reads TGCGCCAGCAGCCAAGATATGCCTAGCGGGTGCACAGATACGCAGTATTTT.

The table lists this clonotype with many counts. The chain uses TRBV11-2 and TRBJ2-5; TRBD1 matches at 9 bases. Germline CDR1 and CDR2: SGHAT and FQNNGV. Trimming took 1 base from V and 1 from J; bases not matched to a gene: 1. There are 15 residues in the CDR3. This chain's CDR3 is CASSLVQGAQETQYF. CDR3 DNA sequence: TGTGCCAGCAGCTTAGTACAGGGGGCCCAAGAGACCCAGTACTTC.

The V gene is TRBV24-1, the J gene TRBJ2-1; 11 bases align to TRBD2. J lost 5 bases, V lost 7 bases, and 0 bases had no gene match. Germline V gene sequence: CDR1 KGHDR, CDR2 SFDVKD. The CDR3 spans 13 residues. CDR3 in amino acids: CATRTSGDNEQFF. The CDR3 region has the DNA TGTGCCACCAGGACTAGCGGGGACAATGAGCAGTTCTTC.

This clonotype was detected a few times. The chain is built from TRBV5-1 and TRBJ1-2; 10 bases match TRBD1. Germline loops: CDR1 SGHRS, CDR2 YFSETQ. V gave up 4 bases and J gave up 6 bases; unmatched junction bases: 6. CDR3 length: 14 amino acids. The CDR3 DNA follows: TGCGCCAGCAGCACCCCGACAGGGGGCGATGGCTACACCTTC. It specifies CASSTPTGGDGYTF.

This clonotype was seen only a few times. The chain joins TRBV7-2 to TRBJ1-2, with 10 bases lining up with TRBD1. CDR1 is SGHTA, CDR2 FQGNSA, per germline. The CDR3 covers 13 residues. Trimming at V came to 3 bases and at J to 7 bases, leaving 2 bases not matched to a gene. CDR3 DNA: TGTGCCAGCAGCTTCGGGACAGGGGTTGGCTACACCTTC. Translated, it gives CASSFGTGVGYTF.

This clonotype was observed many times. The V and J genes are TRBV7-2 and TRBJ2-7; 8 bases align to TRBD1. The V gene end was trimmed by 6 bases and the J gene end by 2 bases; junction bases not matched to a gene: 3. The CDR3 is 13 amino acids. Germline V gene lookup returns CDR1 SGHTA and CDR2 FQGNSA. CDR3 coding DNA: TGTGCCAGCAGACAGGGGGGAACCTACGAGCAGTACTTC. Translating gives CASRQGGTYEQYF.

The chain uses TRBV5-1 and TRBJ1-6, with 8 bases identical to TRBD1. CDR3 length: 14 amino acids. Trimming took 3 bases from V and 5 from J; bases not matched to a gene: 1. Looked up from germline, CDR1 is SGHRS and CDR2 is YFSETQ. CDR3 in DNA: TGCGCCAGCAGCTGGGGACAGGATAATTCACCCCTCCACTTT. Protein: CASSWGQDNSPLHF.

V and J are TRBV25-1 and TRBJ2-1, with TRBD2 as a possible D gene (6 bases). This CDR3 region has 12 residues. The V gene's germline CDR1 is MGHDK and CDR2 SYGVNS. V lost 7 bases to trimming and J lost 10 bases, with 14 bases between them. The CDR3 sequence: CASKAIGREQFF. CDR3 nucleotides: TGTGCCAGCAAGGCGATTGGGAGGGAGCAGTTCTTC.

This clonotype was counted only a few times. This chain uses TRBV9 with TRBJ2-3; D is possibly TRBD1 (5 bases). CDR3 size: 18 residues. The germline gives CDR1 SGDLS, CDR2 YYNGEE. Trimming removed 0 bases from V and 0 bases from J, with 17 bases in between. The CDR3 is CASSVGPWGDSSTDTQYF. The CDR3, as DNA: TGTGCCAGCAGCGTAGGGCCTTGGGGCGATTCTAGCACAGATACGCAGTATTTT.

The chain uses TRBV4-1 and TRBJ2-2; 7 bases fit TRBD1. This CDR3 spans 15 amino acids. J was trimmed by 8 bases and V by 4 bases; bases with no gene match: 10. Germline loops: CDR1 MGHRA, CDR2 YSYEKL. This chain's CDR3 is CASSLGTAGRGELFF. The CDR3 coding sequence is TGCGCCAGCAGCCTGGGGACAGCAGGAAGGGGGGAGCTGTTTTTT.

This clonotype appeared a few times. The chain uses TRBV10-3 and TRBJ2-3; no clear D gene. The CDR3 extends over 12 amino acids. Trimming shortened V by 8 bases and J by 1 base, and 7 bases separated the two germline ends. Germline CDR1 ENHRY, CDR2 SYGVKD. CDR3 region: CAIRAGTDTQYF. The CDR3, as DNA: TGTGCCATCCGGGCCGGCACAGATACGCAGTATTTT.

DNA for the CDR3: TGCAGCGTTGGTTTAAGGCAGGGGGCAGGCGAGCAGTACTTC. Protein product: CSVGLRQGAGEQYF. The chain recombines TRBV29-1 with TRBJ2-7, with 8 bases identical to TRBD1. V lost 4 bases and J lost 6; bases outside the gene matches: 11. The CDR3 has 14 amino acids. Germline loops: CDR1 SQVTM, CDR2 ANQGSEA.

The CDR3: CASSVAVLYEQYF. CDR3 in DNA: TGTGCCAGTAGTGTTGCGGTCCTCTACGAGCAGTACTTC. The chain carries TRBV19 and TRBJ2-7; D uncertain. V gave up 5 bases and J gave up 3 bases, with 11 bases separating them. This CDR3 spans 13 amino acids. Per the germline V gene, CDR1 is LNHDA and CDR2 is SQIVND (reference sequence).

This clonotype was seen at least ten times. The chain couples TRBV29-1 to TRBJ2-7, with 10 bases that match TRBD1. The germline CDR1 and CDR2 sequences are SQVTM and ANQGSEA. J was trimmed by 1 base and V by 8 bases; bases with no gene match: 8. The CDR3 is 14 residues long. CDR3 sequence (DNA): TGCAGCATAGTGGTGGGACAGGGGTCCTACGAGCAGTACTTC. It encodes CSIVVGQGSYEQYF.

The genes are TRBV6-1 and TRBJ2-2; D might be TRBD1 (6 bases). CDR3 length equals 14 residues. In germline, CDR1 is MNHNS, CDR2 SASEGT. V lost 6 bases, J lost 7 bases, and 15 bases lay in between. CDR3 amino acids: CASRGGQTIGELFF. The CDR3 region has the DNA TGTGCCAGCAGGGGCGGACAGACCATCGGGGAGCTGTTTTTT.

This clonotype was observed a handful of times. The CDR3 coding sequence is TGTGCCAGCAGAGCCGGGGGCGGGCAGCCCCAGCATTTT. Residues: CASRAGGGQPQHF. The chain couples TRBV6-1 to TRBJ1-5; D may be TRBD1 (6 bases). The CDR3 runs to 13 residues. Germline CDR1 and CDR2: MNHNS and SASEGT. Trimming shortened V by 6 bases and J by 7 bases, and 13 bases separated the two germline ends.

The CDR3 spells CASSPPTGANYGYTF. The CDR3 DNA reads TGTGCCAGCTCACCACCGACTGGAGCTAACTATGGCTACACCTTC. V is TRBV18 and J is TRBJ1-2; no definite D call. Trimming removed 0 bases from V and 0 bases from J, with 8 bases in between. The CDR3 sequence is 15 residues long. In germline, CDR1 is KGHSH, CDR2 LQKENI.